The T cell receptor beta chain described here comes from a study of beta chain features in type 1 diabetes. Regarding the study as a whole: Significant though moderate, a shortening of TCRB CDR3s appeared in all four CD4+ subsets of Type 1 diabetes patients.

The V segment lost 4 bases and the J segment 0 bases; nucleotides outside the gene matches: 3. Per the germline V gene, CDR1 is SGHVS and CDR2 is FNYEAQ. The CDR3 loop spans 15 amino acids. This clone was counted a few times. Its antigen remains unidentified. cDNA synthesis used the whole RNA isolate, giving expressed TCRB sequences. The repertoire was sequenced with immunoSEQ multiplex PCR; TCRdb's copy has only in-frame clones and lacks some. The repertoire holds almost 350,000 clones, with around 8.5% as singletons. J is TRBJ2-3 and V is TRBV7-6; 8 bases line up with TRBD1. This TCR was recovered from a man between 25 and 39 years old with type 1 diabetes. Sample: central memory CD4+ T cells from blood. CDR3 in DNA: TGTGCCAGCAGCTCTAACAGGGGGAGCACAGATACGCAGTATTTT. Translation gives CASSSNRGSTDTQYF.